Included here is one T cell receptor beta chain sequence, with context. Its antigen is as yet unknown. Time point meaning: persistent/refractory GD, antithyroid drugs over 5 years with positive TRAb. There was RNA extracted from PBMCs, and the TCR library was made from it. This sample is drawn from a study of regulatory T cells in long-lasting Graves disease. Across the study: In persistent Graves' disease, antithyroid drugs had been taken for over 5 years and TSH receptor antibodies stayed positive.

The V gene lost 5 bases and the J gene lost 4 bases, with 15 bases spanning the gap. The CDR3 is 15 amino acids. To make TCR beta libraries, researchers used iRepertoire HTBI primers and Arm-PCR of CDR3 regions. TCRdb used MiXCR to reprocess the multiplex PCR reads, holding one entry per CDR3 protein. The sample shows roughly 450,000 distinct CDR3 sequences, 20% of them seen only once. General study results and limits: Persistent Graves' patients had lower TCR diversity than newly diagnosed ones.

The receptor was derived from a female donor with Graves disease. Here the sequenced sample was peripheral blood mononuclear cells (PBMCs), taken when the disease was refractory, from a patient treated with antithyroid drugs. V usage is TRBV12-3 or TRBV12-4 and J usage is TRBJ2-1; D remains unclear. The CDR3 loop is CASSPAAGVYNEQFF. In DNA, the CDR3 is TGTGCCAGCAGTCCTGCCGCCGGCGTATACAATGAGCAGTTCTTC.